This TCR beta chain was recorded in a study of spatial heterogeneity in lung cancer. The CDR3 has 11 amino acids. In germline, CDR1 is SQVTM, CDR2 ANQGSEA. Trimming shortened V by 6 bases and J by 5 bases, and 10 bases separated the two germline ends. Whole-study results and caveats: Estimation of coverage gave values of around 7% for alpha and 13% for beta chains in tumor T cells. Tumoral mutation counts were tracked by counts of expanded intratumoral alpha and beta TCRs.

TCRdb itself ran the 5' RACE reads through MiXCR, one entry per CDR3 protein. The sample gives 18,000 or so distinct CDR3 sequences, around 6.9% of which show up once; about 3.5% is in the top ten. This clonotype has a count of ten or more. Its antigen is currently unknown. Time point meaning: sample taken at primary tumor resection. The rearrangement uses TRBV29-1 and TRBJ2-5; D is unclear. Source: lung tumor tissue, taken at surgery. This clonotype originated in a female donor with early-stage non-small cell lung cancer. The CDR3 protein is CSVRIGETQYF. The DNA of the CDR3 is TGCAGCGTCCGGATCGGGGAGACCCAGTACTTC.